The clone carrying this T cell receptor beta chain has a single count. Its antigen is still unknown. V gave up 4 bases and J gave up 8 bases; unmatched junction bases: 5. Germline V CDR1 and CDR2: LNHDA, SQIVND (reference sequence). This CDR3 has 14 amino acids. This sample was included in a study of cytomegalovirus exposure and HLA in healthy donors. PCR involved 60 Vbeta and 13 Jbeta primers. Profiled with immunoSEQ multiplex PCR; TCRdb holds only in-frame clones, not every one. Among about 67,000 clones listed, over 75% were seen once. Study findings and constraints: For presence/absence analyses, sequencing depth was assumed to be roughly uniform across donors. According to an earlier analysis, most TCR beta V segments yielded productive rearrangements about 90% or about 30% of the time.

The chain is built from TRBV19 and TRBJ1-6; 7 nucleotides agree with TRBD1. This clonotype was obtained from a man aged 35 to 55 in good health and CMV-seronegative. The sequencing sample was made of PBMCs. The CDR3 DNA is TGTGCCAGTAGTAAGGACGGGACAGATTCACCCCTCCACTTT. Translated: CASSKDGTDSPLHF.